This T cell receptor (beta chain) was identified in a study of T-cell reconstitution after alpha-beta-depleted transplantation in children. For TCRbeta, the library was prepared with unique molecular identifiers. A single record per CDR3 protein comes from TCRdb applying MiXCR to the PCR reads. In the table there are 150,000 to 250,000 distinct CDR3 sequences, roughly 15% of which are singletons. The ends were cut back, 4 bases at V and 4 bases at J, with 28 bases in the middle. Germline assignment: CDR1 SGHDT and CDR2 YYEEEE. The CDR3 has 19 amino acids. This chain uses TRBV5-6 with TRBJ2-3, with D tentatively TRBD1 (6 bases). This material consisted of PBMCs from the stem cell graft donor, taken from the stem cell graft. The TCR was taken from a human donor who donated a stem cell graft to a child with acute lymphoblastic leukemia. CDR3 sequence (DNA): TGTGCCAGCAGCGCCCTCGTGGCCTTGACAGGACTTCGCCCAGATACGCAGTATTTT. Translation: CASSALVALTGLRPDTQYF.